Presented here are 2 T cell receptor beta chains from one specimen sequenced in a study of regulatory T cells in long-lasting Graves disease (dated by TCRdb to about 2021). This sample's time point label indicates: newly diagnosed GD, antithyroid drugs for less than 3 months. For both TCR sequencing and RNA sequencing, RNA was extracted from PBMCs using TRIzol. Library preparation used multiplex PCR. The sequencing machine was an Illumina HiSeq 4000. TCR beta libraries were built with iRepertoire HTBI primers and Arm-PCR amplification of CDR3 regions. Using fastp at Q25 and MiXCR, TCRdb reprocessed the public reads and kept productive beta chains. For every CDR3 protein sequence, its rows merge into one entry that carries the most common genes and DNA. This sample gives over 350,000 distinct CDR3 sequences in total; 11% to 15% of them show up just once. 17% of the sample is in the top ten clones. The same data also went into a second study, on T cells in Graves' hyperthyroidism and ophthalmopathy.

The sequences come from peripheral blood mononuclear cells (PBMCs), collected at new diagnosis, from a patient treated with antithyroid drugs. These receptors were collected from a woman aged 45-59 years with Graves disease. Donor details come from another sample of the same person, matched by shared clones.

The rearrangement links TRBV4-2 to TRBJ1-4; D is unclear. Looked up from germline, CDR1 is LGHNA and CDR2 is YNFKEQ. The CDR3 length is 17 residues. Trimming removed 0 bases from V and 0 bases from J, with 11 bases in between. Here the CDR3 reads CASSQDSDVATNEKLFF. CDR3 DNA sequence: TGTGCCAGCAGCCAAGATAGTGACGTTGCAACTAATGAAAAACTGTTTTTT.

This clonotype was picked up many times. J is TRBJ2-1 and V is TRBV29-1, with 7 bases fitting TRBD2. The CDR3 runs to 14 residues. CDR1 is SQVTM and CDR2 is ANQGSEA in the germline V gene. V was pared by 3 bases and J by 0 bases, with 2 bases of the junction left unmatched. The CDR3 reads CSVDGGSSYNEQFF. CDR3 in DNA: TGCAGCGTTGACGGCGGGAGCTCCTACAATGAGCAGTTCTTC.